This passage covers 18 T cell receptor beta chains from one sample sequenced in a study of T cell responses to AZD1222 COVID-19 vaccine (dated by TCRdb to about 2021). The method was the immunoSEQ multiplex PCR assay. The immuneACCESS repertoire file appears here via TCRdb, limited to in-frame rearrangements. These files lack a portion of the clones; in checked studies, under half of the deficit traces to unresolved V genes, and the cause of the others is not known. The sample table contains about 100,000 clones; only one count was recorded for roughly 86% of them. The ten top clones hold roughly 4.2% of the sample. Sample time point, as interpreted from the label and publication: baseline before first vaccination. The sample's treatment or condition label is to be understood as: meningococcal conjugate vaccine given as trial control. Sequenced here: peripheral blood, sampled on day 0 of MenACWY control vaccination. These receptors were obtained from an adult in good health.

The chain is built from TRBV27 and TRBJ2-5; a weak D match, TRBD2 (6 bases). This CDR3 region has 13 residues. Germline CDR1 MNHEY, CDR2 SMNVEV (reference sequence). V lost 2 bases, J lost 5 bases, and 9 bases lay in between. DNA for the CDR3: TGTGCCAGCAGTTTAGACCGGGGGGAGACCCAGTACTTC. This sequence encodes CASSLDRGETQYF.

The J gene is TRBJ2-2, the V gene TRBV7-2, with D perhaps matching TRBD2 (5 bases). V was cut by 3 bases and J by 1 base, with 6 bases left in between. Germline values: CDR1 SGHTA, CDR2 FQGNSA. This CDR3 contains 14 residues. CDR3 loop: CASSFSGNTGELFF. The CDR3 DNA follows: TGTGCCAGCAGCTTCAGCGGGAACACCGGGGAGCTGTTTTTT.

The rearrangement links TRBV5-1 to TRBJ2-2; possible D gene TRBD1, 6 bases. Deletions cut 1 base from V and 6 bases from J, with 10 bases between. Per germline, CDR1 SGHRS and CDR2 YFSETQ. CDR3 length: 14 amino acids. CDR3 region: CASSLIRGAGELFF. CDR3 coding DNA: TGCGCCAGCAGCTTGATCAGGGGAGCCGGGGAGCTGTTTTTT. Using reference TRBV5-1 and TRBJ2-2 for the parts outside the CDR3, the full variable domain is KAGVTQTPRYLIKTRGQQVTLSCSPISGHRSVSWYQQTPGQGLQFLFEYFSETQRNKGNFPGRFSGRQFSNSRSEMNVSTLELGDSALYLCASSLIRGAGELFFGEGSRLTVL.

The CDR3 DNA is TGTGCCAGCAGCCCTAGCTCTGGAAACACCATATATTTT. Translation gives CASSPSSGNTIYF. The chain employs TRBV3-1 (or the pseudogene TRBV3-2) and TRBJ1-3; D unclear. Germline CDR1 LGHDT, CDR2 YNNKEL (reference sequence). The CDR3 consists of 13 residues. Trimming shortened V by 4 bases and J by 0 bases, and 4 bases separated the two germline ends.

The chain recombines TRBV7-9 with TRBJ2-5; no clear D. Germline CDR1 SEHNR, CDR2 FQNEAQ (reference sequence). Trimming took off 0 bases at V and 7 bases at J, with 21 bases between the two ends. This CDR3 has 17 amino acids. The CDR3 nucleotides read TGTGCCAGCAGCTTAGCCCCTCCCGAGCCCCCCCCACGGACCCAGTACTTC. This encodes CASSLAPPEPPPRTQYF.

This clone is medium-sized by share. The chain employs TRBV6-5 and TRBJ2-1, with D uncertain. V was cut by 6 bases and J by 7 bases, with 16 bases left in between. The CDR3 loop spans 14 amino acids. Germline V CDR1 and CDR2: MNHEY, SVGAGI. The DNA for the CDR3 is TGTGCCAGCAGCAGAGGTCCCTTAAAGAATGAGCAGTTCTTC. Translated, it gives CASSRGPLKNEQFF.

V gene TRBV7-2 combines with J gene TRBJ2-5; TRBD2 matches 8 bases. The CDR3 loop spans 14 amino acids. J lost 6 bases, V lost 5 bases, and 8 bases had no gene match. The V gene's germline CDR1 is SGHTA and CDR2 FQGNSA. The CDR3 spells CASSPNPGGKTQYF. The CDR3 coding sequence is TGTGCCAGCAGCCCCAACCCGGGGGGGAAGACCCAGTACTTC.

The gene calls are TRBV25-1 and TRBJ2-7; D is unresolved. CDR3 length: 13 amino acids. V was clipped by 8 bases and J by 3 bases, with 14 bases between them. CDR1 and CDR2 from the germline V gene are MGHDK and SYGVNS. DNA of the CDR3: TGTGCCAGCTCCCGGGCCAACCTCTACGAGCAGTACTTC. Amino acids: CASSRANLYEQYF.

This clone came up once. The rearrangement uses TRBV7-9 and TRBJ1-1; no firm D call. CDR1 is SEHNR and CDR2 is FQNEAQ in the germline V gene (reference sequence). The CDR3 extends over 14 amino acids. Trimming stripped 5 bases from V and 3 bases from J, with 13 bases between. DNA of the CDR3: TGTGCCAGCAGCAAAGACGGTTCTTACACTGAAGCTTTCTTT. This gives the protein CASSKDGSYTEAFF.

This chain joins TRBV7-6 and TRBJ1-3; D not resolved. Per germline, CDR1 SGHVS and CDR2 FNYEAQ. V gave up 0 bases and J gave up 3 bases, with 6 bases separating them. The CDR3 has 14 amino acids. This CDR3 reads CASSLAGFGNTIYF. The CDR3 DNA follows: TGTGCCAGCAGCTTAGCAGGTTTTGGAAACACCATATATTTT.

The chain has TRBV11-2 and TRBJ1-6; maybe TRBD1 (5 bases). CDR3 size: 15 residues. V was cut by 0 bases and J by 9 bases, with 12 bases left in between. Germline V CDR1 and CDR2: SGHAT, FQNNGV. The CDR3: CASSLEVAGSSPLHF. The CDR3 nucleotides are TGTGCCAGCAGCTTAGAGGTGGCAGGGAGTTCACCCCTCCACTTT.

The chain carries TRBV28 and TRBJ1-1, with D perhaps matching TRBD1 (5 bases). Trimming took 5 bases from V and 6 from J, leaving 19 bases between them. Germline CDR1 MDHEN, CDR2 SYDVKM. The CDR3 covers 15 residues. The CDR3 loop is CASSVPGSGFAEAFF. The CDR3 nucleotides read TGTGCCAGCAGTGTGCCGGGTTCAGGGTTCGCTGAAGCTTTCTTT.

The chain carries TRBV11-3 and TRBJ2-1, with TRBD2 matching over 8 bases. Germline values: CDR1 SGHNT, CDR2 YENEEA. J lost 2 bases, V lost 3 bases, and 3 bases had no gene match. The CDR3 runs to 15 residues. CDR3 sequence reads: CASSFAGGAYNEQFF. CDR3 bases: TGTGCCAGCAGCTTCGCGGGAGGAGCCTACAATGAGCAGTTCTTC.

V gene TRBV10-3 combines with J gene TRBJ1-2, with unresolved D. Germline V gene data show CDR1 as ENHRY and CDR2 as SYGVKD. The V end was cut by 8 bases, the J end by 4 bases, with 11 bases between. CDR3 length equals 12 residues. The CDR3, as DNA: TGTGCCATCTCTTCCGGGAGCTATGGCTACACCTTC. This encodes CAISSGSYGYTF.

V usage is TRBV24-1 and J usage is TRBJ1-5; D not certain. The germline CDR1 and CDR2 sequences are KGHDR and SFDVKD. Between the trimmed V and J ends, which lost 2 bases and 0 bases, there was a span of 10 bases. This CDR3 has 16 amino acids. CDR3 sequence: CATSDSQQNSNQPQHF. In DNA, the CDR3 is TGTGCCACCAGTGATTCCCAGCAGAATAGCAATCAGCCCCAGCATTTT.

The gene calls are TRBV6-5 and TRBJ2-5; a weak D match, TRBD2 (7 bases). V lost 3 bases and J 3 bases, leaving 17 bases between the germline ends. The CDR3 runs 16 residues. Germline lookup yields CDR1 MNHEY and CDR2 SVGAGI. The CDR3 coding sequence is TGTGCCAGCAGTTATACCGGCGGGGGCCAGAAAGAGACCCAGTACTTC. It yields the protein CASSYTGGGQKETQYF.

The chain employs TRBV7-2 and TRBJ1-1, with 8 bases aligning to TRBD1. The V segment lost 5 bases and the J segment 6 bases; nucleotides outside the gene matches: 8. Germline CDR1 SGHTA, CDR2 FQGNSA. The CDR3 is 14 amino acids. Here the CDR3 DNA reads TGTGCCAGCAGCCGCGGGACAGGCTACCCTGAAGCTTTCTTT. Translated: CASSRGTGYPEAFF.

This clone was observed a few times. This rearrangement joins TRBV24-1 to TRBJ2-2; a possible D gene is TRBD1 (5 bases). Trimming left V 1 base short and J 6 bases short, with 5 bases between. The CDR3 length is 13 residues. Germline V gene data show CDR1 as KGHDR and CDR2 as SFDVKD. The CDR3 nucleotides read TGTGCCACCAGTGATTTAGGGGCCGGGGAGCTGTTTTTT. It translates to CATSDLGAGELFF.